This T cell receptor (beta chain) was identified during a study of Ad26.COV2.S vaccination and SARS-CoV-2 variants. Study results and limitations: An underestimation of total T cell responses may have resulted from the TCR breadth and depth analyses.

The method was immunoSEQ multiplex PCR; TCRdb's version includes in-frame clones alone and lacks a portion of them. The top ten clones hold around 3% of a sample with approximately 340,000 clones, 80% to 90% of them seen once. A note on this clone: What it binds is not known.

V shed 0 bases, J shed 4 bases, and the junction held 5 bases outside the gene matches. There are 17 residues in the CDR3. Looked up from germline, CDR1 is LGHNA and CDR2 is YSLEER. Described treatment: approximately 18 received Ad26.COV2.S at low or high dose, single or two shots; 5 received placebo; per-sample allocation not given. It was on day 63 after the first vaccine or placebo injection that samples were taken. This sequence was found in a person between 18 and 60 years old who received the Ad26.COV2.S COVID-19 vaccine or a placebo. The sequenced sample was peripheral blood, obtained in a trial of Ad26.COV2.S vaccine versus placebo. The chain recombines TRBV4-3 with TRBJ2-2, with 10 bases lining up with TRBD1. The CDR3 sequence: CASSQDTWTGGTGELFF. CDR3 nucleotides: TGCGCCAGCAGCCAAGATACTTGGACAGGGGGCACCGGGGAGCTGTTTTTT.